These 3 T cell receptor beta chains originate from one sample sequenced in a study of a mutant IDH1 vaccine in newly diagnosed glioma. These receptors have no identified antigens. Libraries were prepared by immunoSEQ multiplex PCR; TCRdb keeps only in-frame clonotypes and omits some of them. Of 45,000 to 50,000 clones in the sample, approximately 90% were seen once. Described time point: week 35, safety follow-up. Vaccination used 300 ug of mutant IDH1 20-mer peptide per dose, with topical imiquimod. Material: PBMCs, obtained from a glioma patient whose treatment included an IDH1 peptide vaccine. All receptors come from a woman aged 40 to 49 with glioma.

The rearrangement links TRBV7-2 to TRBJ2-2; tentatively, D is TRBD2 (6 bases). This CDR3 contains 15 residues. Germline V gene data show CDR1 as SGHTA and CDR2 as FQGNSA. Deletions cut 2 bases from V and 1 base from J, with 8 bases between. This CDR3 reads CASSLSSGNTGELFF. The DNA of the CDR3 is TGTGCCAGCAGCTTAAGTAGCGGGAACACCGGGGAGCTGTTTTTT.

The V and J genes are TRBV7-2 and TRBJ1-1; TRBD1 aligns across 7 bases. Germline CDR1 and CDR2: SGHTA and FQGNSA. The CDR3 length is 15 residues. V shed 1 base, J shed 4 bases, and the junction held 6 bases outside the gene matches. For the CDR3, the DNA is TGTGCCAGCAGCTTAGTAGGCAGGGGGGGCACTGAAGCTTTCTTT. Residues: CASSLVGRGGTEAFF. Together with reference TRBV7-2 and TRBJ1-1, the CDR3 gives the full variable domain: GAGVSQSPSNKVTEKGKDVELRCDPISGHTALYWYRQSLGQGLEFLIYFQGNSAPDKSGLPSDRFSAERTGGSVSTLTIQRTQQEDSAVYLCASSLVGRGGTEAFFGQGTRLTVV.

The V and J genes are TRBV4-2 and TRBJ2-2, with TRBD2 matching 9 bases. CDR3 length: 17 amino acids. The trim removed 2 bases at V and 6 bases at J, leaving 10 bases unmatched. Germline values: CDR1 LGHNA, CDR2 YNFKEQ. As DNA, the CDR3 is TGTGCCAGCAGCCAATCCCCTTCGCGGGGGGGCGCCGGGGAGCTGTTTTTT. Its translation: CASSQSPSRGGAGELFF.